The clone carrying this T cell receptor (beta chain) was seen at least ten times. With 0 bases removed from V and 2 bases from J, the gap between germline ends came to 12 bases. The CDR3 has 16 amino acids. Germline V lookup: CDR1 SGHRS, CDR2 YFSETQ. Samples came from axillary lymph nodes draining the breast cancer. Using its own MiXCR run on the multiplex PCR reads, TCRdb lists one record per CDR3 protein. This table has 200,000 to 300,000 distinct CDR3 sequences, around 30% appearing once. The data originate from a study of breast tumors, draining lymph nodes, adjacent tissues. The sample consisted of axillary lymph node tissue. The TCR originated in a female donor with breast cancer. Some clones in this sample may be carry-over from other donors' samples. The chain joins TRBV5-1 to TRBJ2-1; D gene ambiguous. The CDR3 coding sequence is TGCGCCAGCAGCTTGGCGTCCCAACCTCCCTACAATGAGCAGTTCTTC. Its protein product is CASSLASQPPYNEQFF.